The clone carrying this TCR beta chain was picked up a small number of times. Antigen unknown. The data were taken from a study of breast tumors, draining lymph nodes, adjacent tissues. Germline V gives CDR1 MNHEY, CDR2 SMNVEV (reference sequence). This CDR3 spans 13 amino acids. V lost 3 bases and J 2 bases, leaving 7 bases between the germline ends. Study-level points and caveats: Findings are consistent with lymph node origin and intratumoral expansion of most tumor T cells. Tumors had less TCR diversity than lymph nodes, more than nontumor tissue. Data only fit, rather than demonstrated, lymph node origin of most tumor T cells.

Samples came from axillary lymph nodes draining the breast cancer. TCRdb fed the multiplex PCR reads into MiXCR, producing one record per CDR3 protein. The table has 150,000 to 200,000 distinct CDR3 sequences, approximately 33% seen once. The rearrangement uses TRBV27 and TRBJ1-2, with unresolved D. This TCR was sampled from a female donor with breast cancer. Some clones in this sample may be carry-over from other donors' samples. Sequencing input: axillary lymph node tissue. The DNA of the CDR3 is TGTGCCAGCAGTTTCTACTCAAACTATGGCTACACCTTC. The encoded protein is CASSFYSNYGYTF.